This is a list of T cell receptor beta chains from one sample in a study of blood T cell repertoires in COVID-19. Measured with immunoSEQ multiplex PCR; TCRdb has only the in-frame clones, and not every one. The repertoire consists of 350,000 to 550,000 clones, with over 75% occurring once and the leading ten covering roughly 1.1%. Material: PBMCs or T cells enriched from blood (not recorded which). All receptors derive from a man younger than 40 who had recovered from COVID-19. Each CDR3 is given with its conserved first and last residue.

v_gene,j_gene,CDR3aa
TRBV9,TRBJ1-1,CASSSGQGETEAFF
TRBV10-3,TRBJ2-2,CAISGTSTGELFF
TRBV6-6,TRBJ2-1,CASSPRLAGMHNEQFF
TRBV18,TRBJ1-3,CASSPFEGADGNTIYF
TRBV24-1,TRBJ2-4,CATSDRGQGAVKNIQYF
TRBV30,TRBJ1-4,CAWKVGGLREKLFF
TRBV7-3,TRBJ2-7,CASSLVSLAGVGGHYEQYF
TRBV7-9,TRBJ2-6,CASGVAEFSGANVLTF
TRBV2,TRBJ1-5,CASNLEADQPQHF
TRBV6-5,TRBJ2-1,CASISSGGGYNEQFF
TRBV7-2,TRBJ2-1,CASSLEREGEQFF
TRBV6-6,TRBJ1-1,CASSFQTGTEAFF
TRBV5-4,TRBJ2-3,CASSGGRLASTDTQYF
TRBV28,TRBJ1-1,CASSGGTANTEAFF
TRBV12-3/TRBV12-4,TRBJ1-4,CASSLRDTEKLFF
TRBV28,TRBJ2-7,CASRRQAIYEQYF
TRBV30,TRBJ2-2,CAWSVRWRGGFTGELFF
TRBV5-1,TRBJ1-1,CASSLDRGFVAFF
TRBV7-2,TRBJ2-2,CASKGGANNAGELFF
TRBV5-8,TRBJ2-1,CASSLFYGHTRNNEQFF
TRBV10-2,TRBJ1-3,CASSEPRDWLSGNTIYF
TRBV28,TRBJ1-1,CASSLPTGNTEAFF
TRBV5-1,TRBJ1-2,CASSLDRVHGYTF
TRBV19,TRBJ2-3,CASSTDRNTDTQYF
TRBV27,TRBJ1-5,CASRTGTGGNQPQHF
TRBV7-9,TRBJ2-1,CASSSLGGDNEQFF
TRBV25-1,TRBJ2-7,CASGGTAGYEQYF
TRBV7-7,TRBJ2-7,CASSLAGGPTYEQYF
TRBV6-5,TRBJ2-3,CASTFPGTDTQYF
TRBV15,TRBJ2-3,CATSRDPTDTQYF
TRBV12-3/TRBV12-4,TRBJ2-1,CASSMGQEQFF